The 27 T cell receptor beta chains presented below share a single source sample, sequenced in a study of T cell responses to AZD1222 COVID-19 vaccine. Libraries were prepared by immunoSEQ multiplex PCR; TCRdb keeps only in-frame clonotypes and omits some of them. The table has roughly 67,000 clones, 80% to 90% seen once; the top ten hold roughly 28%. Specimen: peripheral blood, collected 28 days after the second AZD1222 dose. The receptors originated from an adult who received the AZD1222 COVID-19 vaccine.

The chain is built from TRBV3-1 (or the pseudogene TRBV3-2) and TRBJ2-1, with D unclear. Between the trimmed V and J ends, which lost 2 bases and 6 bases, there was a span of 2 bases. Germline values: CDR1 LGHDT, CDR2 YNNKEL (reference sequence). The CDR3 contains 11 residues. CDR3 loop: CASSQPNEQFF. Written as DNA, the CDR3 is TGTGCCAGCAGCCAACCCAATGAGCAGTTCTTC.

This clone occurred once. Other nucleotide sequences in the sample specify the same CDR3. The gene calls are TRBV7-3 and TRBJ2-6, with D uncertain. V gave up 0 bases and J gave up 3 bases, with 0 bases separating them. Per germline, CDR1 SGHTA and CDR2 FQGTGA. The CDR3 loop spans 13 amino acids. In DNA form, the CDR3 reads TGTGCCAGCAGCTTAACTGGGGCCAACGTCCTGACTTTC. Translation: CASSLTGANVLTF.

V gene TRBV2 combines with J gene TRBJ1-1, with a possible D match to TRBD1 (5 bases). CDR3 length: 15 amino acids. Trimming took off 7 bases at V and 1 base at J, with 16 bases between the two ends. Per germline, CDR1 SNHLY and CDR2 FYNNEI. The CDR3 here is CASKPPGGKNTEAFF. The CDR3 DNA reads TGTGCCAGCAAGCCCCCCGGGGGGAAGAACACTGAAGCTTTCTTT.

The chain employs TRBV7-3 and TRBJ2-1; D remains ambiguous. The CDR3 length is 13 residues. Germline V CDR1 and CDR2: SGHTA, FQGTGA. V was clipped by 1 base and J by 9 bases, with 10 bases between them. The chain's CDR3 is CASSLNPGIEQFF. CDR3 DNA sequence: TGTGCCAGCAGCTTAAACCCCGGAATTGAGCAGTTCTTC.

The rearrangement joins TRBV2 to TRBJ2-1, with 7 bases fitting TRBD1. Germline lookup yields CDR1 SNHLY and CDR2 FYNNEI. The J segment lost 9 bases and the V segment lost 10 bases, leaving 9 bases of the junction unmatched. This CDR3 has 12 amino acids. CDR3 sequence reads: CATVGQAGEQFF. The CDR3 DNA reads TGTGCCACCGTAGGACAGGCAGGTGAGCAGTTCTTC.

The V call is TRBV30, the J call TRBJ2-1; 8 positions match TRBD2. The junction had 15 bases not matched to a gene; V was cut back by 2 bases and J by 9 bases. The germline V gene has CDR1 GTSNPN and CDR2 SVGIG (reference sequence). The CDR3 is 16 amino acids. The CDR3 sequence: CAWSLYSGEVLGEQFF. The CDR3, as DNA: TGTGCCTGGAGTCTTTATAGCGGGGAGGTTTTAGGTGAGCAGTTCTTC. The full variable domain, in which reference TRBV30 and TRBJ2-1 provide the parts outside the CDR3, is SQTIHQWPATLVQPVGSPLSLECTVEGTSNPNLYWYRQAAGRGLQLLFYSVGIGQISSEVPQNLSASRPQDRQFILSSKKLLLSDSGFYLCAWSLYSGEVLGEQFFGPGTRLTVL.

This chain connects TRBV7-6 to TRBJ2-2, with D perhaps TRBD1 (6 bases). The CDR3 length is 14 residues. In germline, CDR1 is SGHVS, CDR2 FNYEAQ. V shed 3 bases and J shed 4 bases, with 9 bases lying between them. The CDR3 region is CASSLGAGTGELFF. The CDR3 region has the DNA TGTGCCAGCAGCTTGGGGGCGGGCACCGGGGAGCTGTTTTTT.

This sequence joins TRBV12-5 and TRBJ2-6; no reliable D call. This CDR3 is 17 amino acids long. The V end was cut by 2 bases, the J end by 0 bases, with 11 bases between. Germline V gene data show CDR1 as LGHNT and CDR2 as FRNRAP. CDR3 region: CASGLSPSYSGANVLTF. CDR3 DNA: TGTGCTAGTGGTTTGTCCCCTAGTTACTCTGGGGCCAACGTCCTGACTTTC.

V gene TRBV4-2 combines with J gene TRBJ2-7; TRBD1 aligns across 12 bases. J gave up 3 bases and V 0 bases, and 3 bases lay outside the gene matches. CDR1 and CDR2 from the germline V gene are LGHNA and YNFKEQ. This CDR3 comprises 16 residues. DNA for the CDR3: TGTGCCAGCAGCCAAGAGTGGGACAGGGGGCGCTACGAGCAGTACTTC. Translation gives CASSQEWDRGRYEQYF.

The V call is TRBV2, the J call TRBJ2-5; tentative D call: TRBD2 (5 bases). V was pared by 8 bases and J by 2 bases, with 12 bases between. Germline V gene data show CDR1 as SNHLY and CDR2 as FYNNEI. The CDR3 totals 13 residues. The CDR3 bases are TGTGCCAGCTCGGCGCGGACTCAAGAGACCCAGTACTTC. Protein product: CASSARTQETQYF.

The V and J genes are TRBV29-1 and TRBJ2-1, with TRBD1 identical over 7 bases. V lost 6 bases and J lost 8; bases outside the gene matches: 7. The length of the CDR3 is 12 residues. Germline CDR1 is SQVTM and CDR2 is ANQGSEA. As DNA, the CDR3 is TGCAGCGTCCGACAGGGTTTGGATGAGCAGTTCTTC. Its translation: CSVRQGLDEQFF.

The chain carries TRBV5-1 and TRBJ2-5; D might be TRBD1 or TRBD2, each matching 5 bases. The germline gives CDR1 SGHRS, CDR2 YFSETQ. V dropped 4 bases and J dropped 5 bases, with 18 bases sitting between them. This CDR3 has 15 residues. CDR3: CASSKGTRGVETQYF. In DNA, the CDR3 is TGCGCCAGCAGCAAGGGGACGAGGGGTGTGGAGACCCAGTACTTC.

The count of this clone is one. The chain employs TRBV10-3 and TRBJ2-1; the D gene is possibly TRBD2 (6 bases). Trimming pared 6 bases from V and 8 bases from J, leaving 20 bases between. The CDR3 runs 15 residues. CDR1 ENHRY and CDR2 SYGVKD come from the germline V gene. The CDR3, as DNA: TGTGCCATCAGCCCCGGGACTGTGACGGGGGATGAGCAGTTCTTC. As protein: CAISPGTVTGDEQFF.

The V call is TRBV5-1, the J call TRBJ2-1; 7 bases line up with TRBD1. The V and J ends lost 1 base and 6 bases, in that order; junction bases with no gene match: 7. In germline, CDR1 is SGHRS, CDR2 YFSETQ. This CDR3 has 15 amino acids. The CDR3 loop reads CASSLSPQGSNEQFF. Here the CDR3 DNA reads TGCGCCAGCAGCTTGTCCCCACAGGGGAGCAATGAGCAGTTCTTC.

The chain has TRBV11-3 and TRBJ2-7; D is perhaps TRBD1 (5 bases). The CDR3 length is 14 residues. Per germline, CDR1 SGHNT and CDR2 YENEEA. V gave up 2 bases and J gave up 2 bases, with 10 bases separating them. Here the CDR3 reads CASSLPDRTYEQYF. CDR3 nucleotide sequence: TGTGCCAGCAGCTTACCCGACAGAACCTACGAGCAGTACTTC.

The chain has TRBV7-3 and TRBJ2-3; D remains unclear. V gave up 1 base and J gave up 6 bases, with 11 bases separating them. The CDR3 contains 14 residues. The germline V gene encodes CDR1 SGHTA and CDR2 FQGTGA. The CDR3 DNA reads TGTGCCAGCAGCTTAAGTTTCGGCCAGGATACGCAGTATTTT. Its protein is CASSLSFGQDTQYF.

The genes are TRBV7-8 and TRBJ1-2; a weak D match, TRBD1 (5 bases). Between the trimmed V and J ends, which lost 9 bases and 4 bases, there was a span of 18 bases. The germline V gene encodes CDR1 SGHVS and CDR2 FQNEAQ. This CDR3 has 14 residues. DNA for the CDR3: TGTGCCAGTTACGAAGGTCAGGGTCCCTATGGCTACACCTTC. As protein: CASYEGQGPYGYTF.

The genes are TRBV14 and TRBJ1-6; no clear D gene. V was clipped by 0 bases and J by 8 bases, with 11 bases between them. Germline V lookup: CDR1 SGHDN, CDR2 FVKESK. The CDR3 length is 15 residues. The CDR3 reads CASSQDQGVYSPLHF. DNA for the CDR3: TGTGCCAGCAGCCAAGATCAAGGAGTTTATTCACCCCTCCACTTT. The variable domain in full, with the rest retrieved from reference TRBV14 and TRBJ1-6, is EAGVTQFPSHSVIEKGQTVTLRCDPISGHDNLYWYRRVMGKEIKFLLHFVKESKQDESGMPNNRFLAERTGGTYSTLKVQPAELEDSGVYFCASSQDQGVYSPLHFGNGTRLTVT.

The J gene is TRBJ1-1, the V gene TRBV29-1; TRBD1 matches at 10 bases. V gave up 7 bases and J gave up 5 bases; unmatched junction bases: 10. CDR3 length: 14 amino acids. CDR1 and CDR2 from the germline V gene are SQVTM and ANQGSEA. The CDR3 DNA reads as TGCAGCGCTCCAAGGACAGGGGGGGGTACTGAAGCTTTCTTT. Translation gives CSAPRTGGGTEAFF.

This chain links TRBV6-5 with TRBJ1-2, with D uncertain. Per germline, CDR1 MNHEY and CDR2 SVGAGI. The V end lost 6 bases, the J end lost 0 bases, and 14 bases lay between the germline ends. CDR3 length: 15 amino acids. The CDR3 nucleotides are TGTGCCAGCAGGGATAGGAGGGAGTCTAACTATGGCTACACCTTC. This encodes CASRDRRESNYGYTF.

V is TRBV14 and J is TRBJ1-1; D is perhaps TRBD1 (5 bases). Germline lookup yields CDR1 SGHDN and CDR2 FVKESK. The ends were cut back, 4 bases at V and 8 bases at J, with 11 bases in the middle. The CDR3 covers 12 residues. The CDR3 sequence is CASSRTRQEAFF. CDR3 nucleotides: TGTGCCAGCAGCCGGACTCGACAGGAAGCTTTCTTT.

The CDR3 nucleotides read TGTGCCACCAGCAGAGATATGACAGGGACGGGCGAGCAGTACTTC. The encoded protein is CATSRDMTGTGEQYF. V usage is TRBV15 and J usage is TRBJ2-7, with TRBD1 matching 7 bases. The V and J ends lost 0 bases and 6 bases, in that order; junction bases with no gene match: 8. Germline CDR1 and CDR2: LNHNV and YYDKDF (reference sequence). CDR3 length equals 15 residues.

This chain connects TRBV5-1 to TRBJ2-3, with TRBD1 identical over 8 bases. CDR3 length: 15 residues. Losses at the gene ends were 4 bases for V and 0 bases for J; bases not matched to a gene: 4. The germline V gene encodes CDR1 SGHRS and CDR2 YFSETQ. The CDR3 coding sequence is TGCGCCAGCAGCCAAACAGGGGGAAGCACAGATACGCAGTATTTT. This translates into CASSQTGGSTDTQYF.

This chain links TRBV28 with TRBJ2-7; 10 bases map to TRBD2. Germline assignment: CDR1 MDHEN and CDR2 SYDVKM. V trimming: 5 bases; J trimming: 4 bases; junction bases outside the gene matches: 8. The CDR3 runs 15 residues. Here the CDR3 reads CASSPPGLANYEQYF. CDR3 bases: TGTGCCAGCAGTCCACCGGGACTAGCGAATTACGAGCAGTACTTC.

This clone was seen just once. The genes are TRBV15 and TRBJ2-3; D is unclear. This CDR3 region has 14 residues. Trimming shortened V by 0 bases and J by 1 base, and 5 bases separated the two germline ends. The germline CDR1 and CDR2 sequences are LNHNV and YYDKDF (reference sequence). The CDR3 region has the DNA TGTGCCACCAGCAGAGATGAGGGCACAGATACGCAGTATTTT. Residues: CATSRDEGTDTQYF.

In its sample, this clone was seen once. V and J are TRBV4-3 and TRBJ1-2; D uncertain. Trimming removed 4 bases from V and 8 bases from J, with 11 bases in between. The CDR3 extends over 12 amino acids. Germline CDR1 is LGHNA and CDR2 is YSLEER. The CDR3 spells CASSREGLGYTF. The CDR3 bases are TGCGCCAGCAGCCGGGAAGGACTAGGCTACACCTTC.

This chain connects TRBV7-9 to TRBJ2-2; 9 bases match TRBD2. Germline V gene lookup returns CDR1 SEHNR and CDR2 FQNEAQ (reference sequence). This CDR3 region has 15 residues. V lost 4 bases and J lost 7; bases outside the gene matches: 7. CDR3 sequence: CASSYAGGPHGELFF. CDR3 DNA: TGTGCCAGCAGCTACGCGGGAGGGCCCCACGGGGAGCTGTTTTTT.